This T cell receptor beta chain is from a study of blood T cells in healthy people across ages (dated by TCRdb to between 2014 and 2016). Notes on the research overall: In model experiments, roughly one uniquely barcoded TCR beta cDNA molecule per two T cells was captured by template switching. Using deep sequencing normalized with unique cDNA molecular identifiers, the study measured how TCR beta repertoire diversity changes with age. For two donors (one aged 18 to 30 and one aged 80 or older), the study analyzed two additional independent replicas of 1 million unique cDNA reads from the same blood draw. The donors were divided into four age groups: young (average approximately 16 years), middle-aged (over 35), aged (approximately 64) and long-lived (82).

Study-wide findings and limitations: Donor CMV infection status was unknown, potentially confounding age-related changes in expanded clonotypes. Estimates of total diversity based on one million sequenced T cells were considered lower bounds and underestimates. As age increased, observed TCR beta diversity per million T cells dropped in a roughly linear way, and a significant reduction was already evident by age roughly 36. Observed TCR beta diversity correlated strongly with the percentage of naive T cells measured by flow cytometry. Since profiling was done on bulk unsorted PBMCs, naive and antigen-experienced compartments could not be conclusively compared. The long-lived group showed more naive CD4+ T cells, fewer expanded clones and increased TCR diversity than the aged group, suggesting age selection.

The approximately 41 donors, aged about 6 to 90 years, were systemically healthy Caucasian individuals from Russia. Ten milliliters of peripheral blood were collected from each donor into EDTA-treated Vacutainer tubes. PBMCs were isolated by Ficoll-Paque density-gradient centrifugation, with at least 6 million obtained per sample. Trizol reagent was used to extract total RNA from PBMCs, with at least 6 micrograms per sample. Naive CD45RAhigh/CD27high T cell percentages were measured by flow cytometry on a PBMC aliquot from every donor. Library preparation employed 5' RACE. The instrument given in TCRdb is Illumina HiSeq 2500. The second PCR ran for roughly 7 to 11 cycles and used a J-beta primer mix along with a sample-barcoded 5' primer. A template-switch 5' adaptor carrying 12 random nucleotides introduced a unique molecular identifier onto each TCR beta cDNA molecule. Each sample yielded at least 3 million CDR3-containing paired-end reads. First-strand cDNA was synthesized from all RNA with the Mint cDNA synthesis kit, primed by a TRBC-specific oligonucleotide. All cDNA was treated with uracil-DNA glycosylase and then went through a first 18-cycle PCR with the universal primers M1SS and BC2_uni_R. The study's processing was this. For normalization, 1 million high-quality reads were randomly selected from each sample, with every read carrying a distinct molecular identifier. Reads with shared molecular identifiers were discarded instead of being binned into consensus sequences. CDR3 identification, clonotype clustering and error correction used MiTCR with a Q25 quality threshold and the strictest error-elimination algorithm. A nonparametric unseen species model with Euler transformation was used to estimate lower-bound total TCR beta diversity. In TCRdb, the public reads were trimmed at Q25 with fastp and aligned with MiXCR, with productive beta chains retained. Each entry merges the rows of one CDR3 protein and shows their most common DNA and genes. TCRdb, not the original authors, processed these V and J calls. For this sample the table gives roughly 1,000,000 distinct CDR3 sequences, of which under 30% were detected only once. In total, the top ten clones hold approximately 0.71% of the sample.

V is clipped by 7 bases and J by 5 bases, and the sequence between their germline boundaries is 14 bases long. Measured from the cysteine to the phenylalanine, the CDR3 is 13 residues long. Only the CDR3 part of the read is kept: 39 bases, read in frame from the first base. CDR1 and CDR2, per the germline V gene, are ENHRY and SYGVKD. To note about this clonotype: Its antigen is currently not known. Base qualities were left out, and no much larger clone turns up one base away.

This sample was also put to use in a study of T cells of mothers and their children. As the second paper documents: The donors were nine systemically healthy Caucasian individuals, made up of three mothers and their six children. cDNA synthesis used all of the extracted RNA, with approximately 1.4 ug of RNA in each 15 ul reaction. In the second PCR, sample barcodes and 2-4 random nucleotides were introduced via the M1S primer. Over 8.5 million TCR beta CDR3 reads were obtained for each mother, and around 2.7 million reads were obtained for each child. Thymic selection shapes the output of TCR recombination in a similar way in related and unrelated pairs, and inherited differences have a minor effect. Related mother-child pairs always showed normalized repertoire overlap that was slightly higher than in unrelated mother-child pairs, though the difference was never significant. No persistent microchimeric T cell clones were detected, at a sensitivity of about 100 clones per million clonotypes. To look for features that set related mother-child pairs apart from unrelated individuals, the researchers ran deep NGS to compare the TCR beta repertoires of mothers and children. On average, the children were about 10 +/- 4 years old, while the mothers were about 38 +/- 4 years old. After adapters were ligated using NEBNext reagents, the libraries underwent 100+100 nt paired-end sequencing on an Illumina HiSeq 2000. To prevent cross-contamination, the mother and child libraries were prepared one month apart and sequenced in separate runs. Each donor had between roughly 450,000 and 2,300,000 distinct TCR beta clonotypes identified. Naive TCR beta clonotypes were estimated from low-frequency clonotypes matched to each donor's FACS-determined naive share, without sorting.

The origin of this receptor is a girl aged 2 to 10 in good health. Source material: blood. The V and J genes are TRBV10-3 and TRBJ2-5; TRBD2 is a possible D gene, resting on 5 matching bases. For the CDR3, the sequence is CAITSDYTETQYF. The sequenced DNA: TGTGCCATCACCTCAGACTATACGGAGACCCAGTACTTC.